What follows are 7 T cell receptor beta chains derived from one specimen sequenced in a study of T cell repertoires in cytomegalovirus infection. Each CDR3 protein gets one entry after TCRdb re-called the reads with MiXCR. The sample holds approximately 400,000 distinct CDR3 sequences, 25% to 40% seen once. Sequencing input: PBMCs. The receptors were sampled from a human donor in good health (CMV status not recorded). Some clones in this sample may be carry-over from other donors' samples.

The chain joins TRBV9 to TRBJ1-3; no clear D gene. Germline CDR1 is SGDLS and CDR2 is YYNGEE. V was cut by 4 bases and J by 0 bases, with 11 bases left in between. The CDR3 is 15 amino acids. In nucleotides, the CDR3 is TGTGCCAGCAGCCCTCACAGACTCTCTGGAAACACCATATATTTT. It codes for CASSPHRLSGNTIYF.

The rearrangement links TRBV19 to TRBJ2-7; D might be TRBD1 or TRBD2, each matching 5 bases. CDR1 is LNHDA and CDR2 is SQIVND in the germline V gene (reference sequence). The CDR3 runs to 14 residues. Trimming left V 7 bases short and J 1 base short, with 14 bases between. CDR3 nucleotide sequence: TGTGCCAGTATAGAGGGGCGGACTTCCTACGAGCAGTACTTC. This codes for CASIEGRTSYEQYF.

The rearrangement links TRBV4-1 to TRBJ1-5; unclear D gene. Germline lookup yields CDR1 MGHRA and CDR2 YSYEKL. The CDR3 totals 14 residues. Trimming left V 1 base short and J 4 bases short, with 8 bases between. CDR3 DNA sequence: TGCGCCAGCAGCCAAGCCGAGATAAATCAGCCCCAGCATTTT. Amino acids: CASSQAEINQPQHF.

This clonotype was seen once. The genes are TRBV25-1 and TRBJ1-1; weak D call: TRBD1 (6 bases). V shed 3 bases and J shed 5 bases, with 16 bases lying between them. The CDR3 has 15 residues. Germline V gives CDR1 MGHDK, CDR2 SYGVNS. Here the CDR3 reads CASSDPGGRGTEAFF. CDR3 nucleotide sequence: TGTGCCAGCAGTGATCCCGGGGGGAGGGGGACTGAAGCTTTCTTT. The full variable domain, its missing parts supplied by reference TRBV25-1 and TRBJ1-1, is EADIYQTPRYLVIGTGKKITLECSQTMGHDKMYWYQQDPGMELHLIHYSYGVNSTEKGDLSSESTVSRIRTEHFPLTLESARPSHTSQYLCASSDPGGRGTEAFFGQGTRLTVV.

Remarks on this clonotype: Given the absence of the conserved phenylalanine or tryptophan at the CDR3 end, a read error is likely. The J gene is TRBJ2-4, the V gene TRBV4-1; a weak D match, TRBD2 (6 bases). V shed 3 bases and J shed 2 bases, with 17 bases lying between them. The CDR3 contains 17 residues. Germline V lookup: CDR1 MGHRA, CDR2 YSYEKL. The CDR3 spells CASSHPDTEGSKNIQYV. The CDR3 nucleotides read TGCGCCAGCAGCCACCCGGACACGGAGGGATCCAAAAACATTCAGTACGTC.

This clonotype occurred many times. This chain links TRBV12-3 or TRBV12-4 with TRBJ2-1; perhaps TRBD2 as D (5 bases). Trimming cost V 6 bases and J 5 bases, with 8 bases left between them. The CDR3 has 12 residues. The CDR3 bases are TGTGCCAGCAGGTGGCGGGACAATGAGCAGTTCTTC. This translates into CASRWRDNEQFF.

In DNA form, the CDR3 reads TGTGCCAGCAGTCCCCATAGTGGGACAGGGGGCGGTGGAAACACCATATATTTT. This sequence encodes CASSPHSGTGGGGNTIYF. V usage is TRBV12-3 or TRBV12-4 and J usage is TRBJ1-3; 12 bases align to TRBD1. V gave up 5 bases and J gave up 3 bases; unmatched junction bases: 11. The length of the CDR3 is 18 residues.